The clone carrying this TCR beta chain was detected a few times. Looked up from germline, CDR1 is SNHLY and CDR2 is FYNNEI. Trimming at V came to 7 bases and at J to 4 bases, leaving 13 bases not matched to a gene. The CDR3 runs 17 residues. The data are from a study of cytomegalovirus exposure and HLA in healthy donors. In the PCR, 60 Vbeta and 13 Jbeta primers were used. Sequenced by immunoSEQ multiplex PCR; TCRdb stores in-frame clones only, minus some. The sample has approximately 170,000 clones; around 80% are singletons. This rearrangement joins TRBV2 to TRBJ2-2, with 9 nucleotides matching TRBD2. Sequences were obtained from PBMCs. The sequence was collected from a female donor in good health and CMV-seronegative. The CDR3 region has the DNA TGTGCCAGCACCCCAAGGGCGGGGGGGCCGAGCACCGGGGAGCTGTTTTTT. Amino acid sequence: CASTPRAGGPSTGELFF.